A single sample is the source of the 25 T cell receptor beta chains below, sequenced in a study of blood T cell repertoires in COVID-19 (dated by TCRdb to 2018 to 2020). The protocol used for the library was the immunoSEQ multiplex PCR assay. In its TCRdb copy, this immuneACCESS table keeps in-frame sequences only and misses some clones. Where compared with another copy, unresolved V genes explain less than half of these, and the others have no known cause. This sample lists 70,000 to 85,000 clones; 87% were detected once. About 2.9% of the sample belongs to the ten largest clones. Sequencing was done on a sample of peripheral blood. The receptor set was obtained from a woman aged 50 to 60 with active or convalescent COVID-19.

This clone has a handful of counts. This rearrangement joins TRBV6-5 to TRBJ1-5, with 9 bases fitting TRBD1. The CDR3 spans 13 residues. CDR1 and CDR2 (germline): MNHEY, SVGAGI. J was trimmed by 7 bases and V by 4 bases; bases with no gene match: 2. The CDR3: CASSWTGDQPQHF. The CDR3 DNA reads TGTGCCAGCAGTTGGACAGGGGACCAGCCCCAGCATTTT.

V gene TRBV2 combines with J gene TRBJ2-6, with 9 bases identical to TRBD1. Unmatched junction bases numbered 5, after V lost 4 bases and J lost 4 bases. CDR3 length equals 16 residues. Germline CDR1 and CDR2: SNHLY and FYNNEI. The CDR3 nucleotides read TGTGCCAGCAGTGTGGACAGGGGCTCAGGGGCCAACGTCCTGACTTTC. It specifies CASSVDRGSGANVLTF.

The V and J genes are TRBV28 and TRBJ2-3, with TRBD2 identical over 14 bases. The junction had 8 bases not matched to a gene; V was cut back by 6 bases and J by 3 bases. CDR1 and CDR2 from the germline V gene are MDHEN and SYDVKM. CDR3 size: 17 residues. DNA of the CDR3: TGTGCCAGCAGCCCCGGGACTAGCGGGGGTGGGACAGATACGCAGTATTTT. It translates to CASSPGTSGGGTDTQYF.

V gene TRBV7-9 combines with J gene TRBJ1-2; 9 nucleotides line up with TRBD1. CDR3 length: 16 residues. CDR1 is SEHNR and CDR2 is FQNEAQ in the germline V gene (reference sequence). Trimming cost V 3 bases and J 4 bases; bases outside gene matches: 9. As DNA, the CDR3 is TGTGCCAGCAGCTTCTGGGACAGGGAAGATGCCTATGGCTACACCTTC. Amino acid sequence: CASSFWDREDAYGYTF.

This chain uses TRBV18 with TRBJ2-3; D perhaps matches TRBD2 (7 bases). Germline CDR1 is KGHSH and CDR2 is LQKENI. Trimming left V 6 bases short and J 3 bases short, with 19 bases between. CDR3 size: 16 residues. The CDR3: CASSPPAGAWTDTQYF. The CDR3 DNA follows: TGTGCCAGCTCCCCTCCCGCGGGGGCCTGGACAGATACGCAGTATTTT.

This CDR3 is CASSQKGQGAGGYTF. The CDR3 DNA reads TGTGCCAGCAGCCAAAAGGGACAGGGGGCTGGTGGCTACACCTTC. The chain links TRBV14 to TRBJ1-2, with TRBD1 matching 12 bases. The V segment lost 2 bases and the J segment 7 bases; nucleotides outside the gene matches: 5. Germline V gene lookup returns CDR1 SGHDN and CDR2 FVKESK. The CDR3 is 15 amino acids.

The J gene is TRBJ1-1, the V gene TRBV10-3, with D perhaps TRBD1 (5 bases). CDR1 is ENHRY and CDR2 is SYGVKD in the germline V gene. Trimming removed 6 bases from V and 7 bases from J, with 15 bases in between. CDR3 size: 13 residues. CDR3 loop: CAIRETDKLEAFF. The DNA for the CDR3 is TGTGCCATCAGGGAGACAGATAAACTTGAAGCTTTCTTT.

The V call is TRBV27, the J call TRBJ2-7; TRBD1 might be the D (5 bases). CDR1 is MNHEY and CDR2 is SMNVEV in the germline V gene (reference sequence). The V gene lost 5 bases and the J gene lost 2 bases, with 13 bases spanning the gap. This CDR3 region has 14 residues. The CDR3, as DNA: TGTGCCAGCAGTCCGCAGGGTATAGCCTACGAGCAGTACTTC. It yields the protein CASSPQGIAYEQYF.

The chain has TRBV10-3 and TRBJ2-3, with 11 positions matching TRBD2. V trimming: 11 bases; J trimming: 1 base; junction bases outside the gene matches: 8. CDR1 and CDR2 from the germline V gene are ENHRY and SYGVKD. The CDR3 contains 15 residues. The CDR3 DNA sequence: TGTGCCGCCAGGAATAGCGGGGGGGGCACAGATACGCAGTATTTT. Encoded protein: CAARNSGGGTDTQYF.

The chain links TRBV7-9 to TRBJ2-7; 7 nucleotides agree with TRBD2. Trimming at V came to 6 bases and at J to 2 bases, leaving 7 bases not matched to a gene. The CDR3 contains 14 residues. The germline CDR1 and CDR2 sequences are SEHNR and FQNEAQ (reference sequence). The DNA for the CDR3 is TGTGCCAGCAGGGCTAGCGGAAACACCTACGAGCAGTACTTC. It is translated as CASRASGNTYEQYF.

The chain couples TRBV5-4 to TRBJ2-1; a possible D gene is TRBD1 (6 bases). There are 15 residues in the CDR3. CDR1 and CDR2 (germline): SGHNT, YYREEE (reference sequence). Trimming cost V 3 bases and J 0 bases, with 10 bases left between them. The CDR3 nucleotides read TGTGCCAGCAGCTCCAGGGGATCCTCCTACAATGAGCAGTTCTTC. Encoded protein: CASSSRGSSYNEQFF.

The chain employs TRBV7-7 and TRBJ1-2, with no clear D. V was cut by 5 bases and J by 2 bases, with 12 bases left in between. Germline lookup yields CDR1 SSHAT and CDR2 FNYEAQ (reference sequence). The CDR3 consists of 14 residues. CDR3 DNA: TGTGCCAGCAGCCCACGGGGTGAGAACTATGGCTACACCTTC. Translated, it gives CASSPRGENYGYTF.

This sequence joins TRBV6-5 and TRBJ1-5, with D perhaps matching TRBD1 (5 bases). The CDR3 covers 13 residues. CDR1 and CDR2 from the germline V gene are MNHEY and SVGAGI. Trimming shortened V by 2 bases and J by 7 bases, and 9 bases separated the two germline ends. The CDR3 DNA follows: TGTGCCAGCAGTTACGACAGAATACAGCCCCAGCATTTT. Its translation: CASSYDRIQPQHF.

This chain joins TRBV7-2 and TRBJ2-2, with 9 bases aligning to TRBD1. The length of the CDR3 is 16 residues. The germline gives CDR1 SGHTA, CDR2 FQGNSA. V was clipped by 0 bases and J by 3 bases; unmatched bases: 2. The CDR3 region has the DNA TGTGCCAGCAGCTTAGCGGGACAGGGCTACACCGGGGAGCTGTTTTTT. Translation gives CASSLAGQGYTGELFF. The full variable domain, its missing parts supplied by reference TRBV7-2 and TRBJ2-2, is GAGVSQSPSNKVTEKGKDVELRCDPISGHTALYWYRQSLGQGLEFLIYFQGNSAPDKSGLPSDRFSAERTGGSVSTLTIQRTQQEDSAVYLCASSLAGQGYTGELFFGEGSRLTVL.

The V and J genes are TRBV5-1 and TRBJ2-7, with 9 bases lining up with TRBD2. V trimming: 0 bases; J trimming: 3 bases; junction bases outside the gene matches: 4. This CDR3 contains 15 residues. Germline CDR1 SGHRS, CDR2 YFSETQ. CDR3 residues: CASSLGVAGDYEQYF. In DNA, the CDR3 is TGCGCCAGCAGCTTGGGGGTAGCGGGGGACTACGAGCAGTACTTC.

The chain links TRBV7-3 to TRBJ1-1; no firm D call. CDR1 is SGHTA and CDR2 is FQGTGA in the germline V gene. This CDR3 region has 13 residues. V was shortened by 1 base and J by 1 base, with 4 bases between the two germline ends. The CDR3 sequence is CASSLRGNTEAFF. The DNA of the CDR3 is TGTGCCAGCAGCTTAAGAGGGAACACTGAAGCTTTCTTT.

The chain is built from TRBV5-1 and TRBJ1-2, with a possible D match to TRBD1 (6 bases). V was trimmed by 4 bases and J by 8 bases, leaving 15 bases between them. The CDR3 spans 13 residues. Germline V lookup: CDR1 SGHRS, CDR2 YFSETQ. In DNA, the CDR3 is TGCGCCAGCAGCCCGGAGGGGGGGTCCGGCTACACCTTC. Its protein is CASSPEGGSGYTF.

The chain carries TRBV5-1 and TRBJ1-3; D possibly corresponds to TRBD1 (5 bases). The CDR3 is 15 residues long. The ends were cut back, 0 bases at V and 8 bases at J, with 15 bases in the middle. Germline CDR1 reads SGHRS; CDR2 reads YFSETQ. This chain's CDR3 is CASSLANPAGDTIYF. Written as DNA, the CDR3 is TGCGCCAGCAGCTTGGCTAATCCGGCGGGGGACACCATATATTTT.

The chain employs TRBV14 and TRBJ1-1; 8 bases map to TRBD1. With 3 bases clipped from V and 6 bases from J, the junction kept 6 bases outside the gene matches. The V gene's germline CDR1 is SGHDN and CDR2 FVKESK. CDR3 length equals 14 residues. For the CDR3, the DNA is TGTGCCAGCAGCCACCGACAGGGGTTGGCTGAAGCTTTCTTT. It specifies CASSHRQGLAEAFF. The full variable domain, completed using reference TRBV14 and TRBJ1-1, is EAGVTQFPSHSVIEKGQTVTLRCDPISGHDNLYWYRRVMGKEIKFLLHFVKESKQDESGMPNNRFLAERTGGTYSTLKVQPAELEDSGVYFCASSHRQGLAEAFFGQGTRLTVV.

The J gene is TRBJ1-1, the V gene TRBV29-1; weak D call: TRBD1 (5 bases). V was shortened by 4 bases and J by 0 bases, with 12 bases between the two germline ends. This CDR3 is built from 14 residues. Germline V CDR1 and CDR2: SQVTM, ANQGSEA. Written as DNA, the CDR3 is TGCAGCGTTGTTGGAGGGACTATGAACACTGAAGCTTTCTTT. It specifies CSVVGGTMNTEAFF.

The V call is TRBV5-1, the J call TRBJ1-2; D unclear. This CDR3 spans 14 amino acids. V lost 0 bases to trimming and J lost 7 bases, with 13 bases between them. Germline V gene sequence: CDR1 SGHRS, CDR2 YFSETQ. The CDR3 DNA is TGCGCCAGCAGCTTGGTTCCCCTTGACACTGGCTACACCTTC. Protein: CASSLVPLDTGYTF.

The chain's CDR3 is CASSLNPSGYEQYF. In DNA, the CDR3 is TGTGCCAGCAGCCTAAACCCTTCGGGCTACGAGCAGTACTTC. The chain couples TRBV7-6 to TRBJ2-7; D ambiguous. V dropped 5 bases and J dropped 3 bases, with 14 bases sitting between them. Germline CDR1 SGHVS, CDR2 FNYEAQ. The CDR3 runs 14 residues.

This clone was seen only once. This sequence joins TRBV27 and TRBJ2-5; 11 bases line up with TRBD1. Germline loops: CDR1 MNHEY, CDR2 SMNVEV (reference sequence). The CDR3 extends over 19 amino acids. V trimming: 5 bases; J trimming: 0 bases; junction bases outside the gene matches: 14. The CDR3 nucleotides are TGTGCCAGCAGTATTCTGGGGCTCGGGACAGGGGGTTACCAAGAGACCCAGTACTTC. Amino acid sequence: CASSILGLGTGGYQETQYF.

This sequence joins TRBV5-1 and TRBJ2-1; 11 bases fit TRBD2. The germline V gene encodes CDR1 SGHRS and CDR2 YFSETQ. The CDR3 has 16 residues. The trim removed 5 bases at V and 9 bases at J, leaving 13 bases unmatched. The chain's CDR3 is CASRPYSGGASAEQFF. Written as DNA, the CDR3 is TGCGCCAGCAGACCTTATAGCGGGGGGGCCTCGGCTGAGCAGTTCTTC.

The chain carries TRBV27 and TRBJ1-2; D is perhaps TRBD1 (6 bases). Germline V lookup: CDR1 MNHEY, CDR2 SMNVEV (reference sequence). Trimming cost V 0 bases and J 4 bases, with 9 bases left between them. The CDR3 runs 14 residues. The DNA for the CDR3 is TGTGCCAGCAGTTTATCGGGGGCAATCTATGGCTACACCTTC. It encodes CASSLSGAIYGYTF.